The 27 T cell receptor beta chains reported below all come from one sample, sequenced in a study of regulatory T cells in long-lasting Graves disease. Stated time point: newly diagnosed GD, antithyroid drugs for less than 3 months. The TCR library was made from RNA that had been extracted from PBMCs in TRIzol. Arm-PCR of CDR3 regions and iRepertoire HTBI primers were the basis on which TCR beta libraries were built. In TCRdb, the multiplex PCR reads were re-called with MiXCR into one record per CDR3 protein. This sample yields 400,000 to 450,000 distinct CDR3 sequences, of which roughly 15% are seen a single time; around 11% belongs to the top ten. The sample was also reused in another study, on T cells in Graves' hyperthyroidism and ophthalmopathy.

The material was peripheral blood mononuclear cells (PBMCs), obtained at new diagnosis, from a patient treated with antithyroid drugs. The receptors shown here come from a woman in her twenties or thirties with Graves disease.

For this clonotype: A much bigger clone sits one base away, suggesting this may be a read error. This chain connects TRBV11-2 to TRBJ2-7; D uncertain. The CDR3 is made up of 17 amino acids. Germline V gene data show CDR1 as SGHAT and CDR2 as FQNNGV. CDR3 region: CASSQDLAQVGAYKQYF. As DNA, the CDR3 is TGTGCCAGCAGCCAAGATCTGGCCCAGGTAGGCGCCTACAAGCAGTACTTC.

V usage is TRBV3-1 and J usage is TRBJ2-7, with 8 positions matching TRBD1. Germline assignment: CDR1 LGHDT and CDR2 YNNKEL (reference sequence). The CDR3 contains 14 residues. After removal of 3 bases from V and 4 bases from J, the junction contained 5 bases not matched to a gene. CDR3 in DNA: TGTGCCAGCAGCCATTTCGACAGGGGTTACGAGCAGTACTTC. It is translated as CASSHFDRGYEQYF.

This clonotype was recorded many times. The V call is TRBV28, the J call TRBJ2-3, with a weak D call TRBD2 (5 bases). Trimming took 6 bases from V and 2 from J, leaving 12 bases between them. CDR3 length: 14 residues. Germline V gives CDR1 MDHEN, CDR2 SYDVKM. The CDR3 reads CASSQGLATDTQYF. The CDR3 DNA reads as TGTGCCAGCAGCCAAGGCCTAGCCACAGATACGCAGTATTTT.

This clonotype was observed many times. The chain is built from TRBV10-3 and TRBJ2-7; D uncertain. This CDR3 has 12 amino acids. The V end lost 4 bases, the J end lost 5 bases, and 9 bases lay between the germline ends. From germline, CDR1 is ENHRY and CDR2 SYGVKD. The CDR3 DNA is TGTGCCATCAGTGCCCCACGGGACGAGCAGTACTTC. This gives the protein CAISAPRDEQYF.

This clonotype was counted a few times. CDR3 bases: TGTGCCAGTAGTATCGGCCAACTAGCCAAAAACATTCAGTACTTC. It translates to CASSIGQLAKNIQYF. The V call is TRBV19, the J call TRBJ2-4; D not resolved. The CDR3 is made up of 15 amino acids. Germline CDR1 reads LNHDA; CDR2 reads SQIVND (reference sequence). The V end was cut by 3 bases, the J end by 0 bases, with 9 bases between.

V usage is TRBV6-2 or TRBV6-3 and J usage is TRBJ2-7; tentatively, D is TRBD1 or TRBD2 (5 bases each). This CDR3 region has 14 residues. The V end lost 5 bases, the J end lost 4 bases, and 15 bases lay between the germline ends. The germline gives CDR1 MNHEY, CDR2 SVGEGT. For the CDR3, the DNA is TGTGCCAGCAGTACCACCCGGGACGGTTACGAGCAGTACTTC. Translated: CASSTTRDGYEQYF.

This clonotype was observed many times. V is TRBV20-1 and J is TRBJ2-1, with D uncertain. The CDR3 loop spans 15 amino acids. The V gene's germline CDR1 is DFQATT and CDR2 SNEGSKA (reference sequence). Trimming took off 7 bases at V and 6 bases at J, with 22 bases between the two ends. The DNA for the CDR3 is TGCAGTGGGGATCGGGCTCCCTCGGGCAGCAATGAGCAGTTCTTC. Its translation: CSGDRAPSGSNEQFF.

About this clonotype itself: One junction end disagrees with the germline gene, perhaps due to a read error. The chain is built from TRBV11-2 and TRBJ2-5; 8 bases map to TRBD1. Germline V CDR1 and CDR2: SGHAT, FQNNGV. The CDR3 contains 16 residues. The CDR3, as DNA: TGCGCCAGCAGCCACTCCGGGACAGGCCGCCAAGAGACCCAGTACTTC. Translating it yields CASSHSGTGRQETQYF. The whole variable domain, filled in from reference TRBV11-2 and TRBJ2-5, reads EAGVAQSPRYKIIEKRQSVAFWCNPISGHATLYWYQQILGQGPKLLIQFQNNGVVDDSQLPKDRFSAERLKGVDSTLKIQPAKLEDSAVYLCASSHSGTGRQETQYFGPGTRLLVL.

This clonotype appeared many times. The chain is built from TRBV20-1 and TRBJ1-5; D is unclear. Trimming took off 0 bases at V and 3 bases at J, with 9 bases between the two ends. Germline-derived CDR1 and CDR2 are DFQATT and SNEGSKA (reference sequence). This CDR3 has 14 amino acids. The CDR3 sequence: CSAREGFLNQPQHF. The CDR3 DNA reads as TGCAGTGCTAGAGAGGGCTTCCTCAATCAGCCCCAGCATTTT.

This clonotype was counted a few times. The chain employs TRBV7-9 and TRBJ1-3; D remains ambiguous. Trimming removed 5 bases at V and 0 bases at J, with 11 bases between. This CDR3 is 15 amino acids long. The germline V gene encodes CDR1 SEHNR and CDR2 FQNEAQ (reference sequence). Here the CDR3 reads CASSLRRTSGNTIYF. DNA for the CDR3: TGTGCCAGCAGCCTTCGGAGGACCTCTGGAAACACCATATATTTT. Full variable domain (rest looked up from reference TRBV7-9 and TRBJ1-3): DTGVSQNPRHKITKRGQNVTFRCDPISEHNRLYWYRQTLGQGPEFLTYFQNEAQLEKSRLLSDRFSAERPKGSFSTLEIQRTEQGDSAMYLCASSLRRTSGNTIYFGEGSWLTVV.

The rearrangement links TRBV6-1 to TRBJ2-4, with 7 bases matching TRBD2. The CDR3 totals 13 residues. Germline V gene data show CDR1 as MNHNS and CDR2 as SASEGT. The J segment lost 9 bases and the V segment lost 7 bases, leaving 9 bases of the junction unmatched. CDR3 in amino acids: CASKREKRGIQYF. The CDR3 DNA is TGTGCCAGCAAGAGGGAGAAGCGGGGCATTCAGTACTTC.

This clonotype was seen at least ten times. V gene TRBV6-5 combines with J gene TRBJ2-7, with a possible D match to TRBD1 (6 bases). The CDR3 runs to 13 residues. The germline V and J ends were trimmed by 3 bases and 3 bases, with 9 bases remaining between them. Germline V gives CDR1 MNHEY, CDR2 SVGAGI. CDR3 sequence (DNA): TGTGCCAGCAGTTATGGGACAATCTACGAGCAGTACTTC. Translating it yields CASSYGTIYEQYF.

V and J are TRBV5-4 and TRBJ2-2, with TRBD2 as a possible D gene (6 bases). This CDR3 region has 13 residues. Trimming took 4 bases from V and 7 from J, leaving 11 bases between them. Germline V gene sequence: CDR1 SGHNT, CDR2 YYREEE (reference sequence). CDR3 loop: CASSLGSDGELFF. CDR3 nucleotide sequence: TGTGCCAGCAGCCTCGGGAGCGACGGGGAGCTGTTTTTT.

This clonotype was observed many times. The V gene is TRBV20-1, the J gene TRBJ1-1; no clear D gene. V lost 5 bases and J 4 bases, leaving 17 bases between the germline ends. Germline lookup yields CDR1 DFQATT and CDR2 SNEGSKA (reference sequence). This CDR3 spans 14 amino acids. CDR3 sequence reads: CSAPTRGMATEAFF. The CDR3, as DNA: TGCAGTGCTCCCACCCGGGGTATGGCCACTGAAGCTTTCTTT.

This clonotype was counted between two and nine times. The rearrangement links TRBV7-2 to TRBJ2-7, with 9 bases matching TRBD2. From germline, CDR1 is SGHTA and CDR2 FQGNSA. This CDR3 has 16 residues. The junction had 10 bases not matched to a gene; V was cut back by 5 bases and J by 2 bases. The CDR3 here is CASSAGGTDLPYEQYF. CDR3 DNA: TGTGCCAGCAGCGCGGGGGGGACAGACCTCCCCTACGAGCAGTACTTC.

This clonotype was recorded many times. The V call is TRBV27, the J call TRBJ1-2; TRBD1 agrees at 7 bases. The germline gives CDR1 MNHEY, CDR2 SMNVEV (reference sequence). This CDR3 has 13 amino acids. Unmatched junction bases numbered 7, after V lost 6 bases and J lost 6 bases. Here the CDR3 reads CASRRQGINGYTF. CDR3 DNA: TGTGCCAGCAGAAGACAGGGAATTAATGGCTACACCTTC.

The chain carries TRBV5-1 and TRBJ1-3; the match to TRBD1 covers 9 bases. Germline V CDR1 and CDR2: SGHRS, YFSETQ. The CDR3 contains 15 residues. The ends lost 2 bases at V and 6 bases at J; junction bases unmatched: 6. The CDR3 DNA sequence: TGCGCCAGCAGCTTCGACAGGGGGTTCGAAAACACCATATATTTT. This translates into CASSFDRGFENTIYF.

The V gene is TRBV20-1, the J gene TRBJ1-5; TRBD1 matches 7 bases. Germline V gives CDR1 DFQATT, CDR2 SNEGSKA (reference sequence). The CDR3 length is 13 residues. V shed 4 bases and J 5 bases; nucleotides not matched to a gene: 5. Here the CDR3 DNA reads TGCAGTGCTACCATGACAGGGTATCAGCCCCAGCATTTT. It yields the protein CSATMTGYQPQHF.

This clonotype was seen many times. The chain links TRBV7-8 to TRBJ1-2, with 7 bases identical to TRBD1. Germline assignment: CDR1 SGHVS and CDR2 FQNEAQ. The length of the CDR3 is 15 residues. V trimming: 0 bases; J trimming: 8 bases; junction bases outside the gene matches: 9. The CDR3 loop is CASSLAPDRAEGYTF. The DNA of the CDR3 is TGTGCCAGCAGCTTAGCCCCCGACAGGGCTGAGGGCTACACCTTC. The whole variable domain, remainder taken from reference TRBV7-8 and TRBJ1-2, is GAGVSQSPRYKVAKRGQDVALRCDPISGHVSLFWYQQALGQGPEFLTYFQNEAQLDKSGLPSDRFFAERPEGSVSTLKIQRTQQEDSAVYLCASSLAPDRAEGYTFGSGTRLTVV.

On this clonotype: This likely stems from a read error, as it lies one base from a far larger clone. V and J are TRBV11-2 and TRBJ1-1, with D hard to call. The CDR3 spans 13 residues. CDR1 is SGHAT, CDR2 FQNNGV, per germline. The CDR3 DNA reads as TGTGCCAGCAGCTTGGGTATAGGCCGGGAGCAGTACTTT. Translated, it gives CASSLGIGREQYF.

This clonotype was picked up one time. This sequence joins TRBV28 and TRBJ2-1; 13 bases agree with TRBD2. The CDR3 is made up of 21 amino acids. Germline assignment: CDR1 MDHEN and CDR2 SYDVKM. Trimming took 4 bases from V and 8 from J; bases not matched to a gene: 23. The CDR3 spells CASSSPRTSGSILLSKDEQFF. The DNA of the CDR3 is TGTGCCAGCAGTTCGCCGCGGACTAGCGGGAGTATTTTGTTGTCGAAGGATGAGCAGTTCTTC.

This clonotype was seen at least ten times. The chain carries TRBV7-2 and TRBJ1-1; unclear D gene. The CDR3 loop spans 12 amino acids. Germline V gene data show CDR1 as SGHTA and CDR2 as FQGNSA. Trimming removed 5 bases from V and 1 base from J, with 5 bases in between. CDR3 sequence (DNA): TGTGCCAGCAGCACACAGAACACTGAAGCTTTCTTT. Encoded protein: CASSTQNTEAFF. The whole variable domain, filled in from reference TRBV7-2 and TRBJ1-1, reads GAGVSQSPSNKVTEKGKDVELRCDPISGHTALYWYRQSLGQGLEFLIYFQGNSAPDKSGLPSDRFSAERTGGSVSTLTIQRTQQEDSAVYLCASSTQNTEAFFGQGTRLTVV.

This clonotype was seen ten or more times. V gene TRBV5-8 combines with J gene TRBJ1-5, with a weak D call TRBD1 (5 bases). The CDR3 runs 15 residues. V was cut by 4 bases and J by 3 bases, with 14 bases left in between. The germline gives CDR1 SGHTS, CDR2 YDEGEE. DNA for the CDR3: TGTGCCAGCAGCAAGAAGGGGATTGTCAATCAGCCCCAGCATTTT. Protein: CASSKKGIVNQPQHF.

Ten or more counts support this clonotype. The rearrangement links TRBV18 to TRBJ1-1, with D unresolved. This CDR3 comprises 12 residues. Germline V gene data show CDR1 as KGHSH and CDR2 as LQKENI. V was trimmed by 2 bases and J by 3 bases, leaving 4 bases between them. CDR3 in DNA: TGTGCCAGCTCACCAAGGGACACTGAAGCTTTCTTT. It is translated as CASSPRDTEAFF.

V is TRBV6-2 or TRBV6-3 and J is TRBJ2-5; 12 nucleotides match TRBD1. Germline CDR1 is MNHEY and CDR2 is SVGEGT. The CDR3 totals 15 residues. With 7 bases clipped from V and 1 base from J, the junction kept 4 bases outside the gene matches. The CDR3 spells CASKGTGGLQETQYF. In nucleotides, the CDR3 is TGTGCCAGCAAGGGGACAGGGGGCCTCCAAGAGACCCAGTACTTC.

Many counts were recorded for this clonotype. This chain links TRBV11-2 with TRBJ2-3; D is perhaps TRBD1 or TRBD2 (6 bases each). Trimming left V 3 bases short and J 0 bases short, with 19 bases between. The CDR3 consists of 18 residues. Germline V gene sequence: CDR1 SGHAT, CDR2 FQNNGV. The CDR3 spells CASSFIGSRGLSTDTQYF. Written as DNA, the CDR3 is TGTGCCAGCAGCTTCATTGGCAGCAGGGGACTTAGCACAGATACGCAGTATTTT. Using reference TRBV11-2 and TRBJ2-3 for the parts outside the CDR3, the full variable domain is EAGVAQSPRYKIIEKRQSVAFWCNPISGHATLYWYQQILGQGPKLLIQFQNNGVVDDSQLPKDRFSAERLKGVDSTLKIQPAKLEDSAVYLCASSFIGSRGLSTDTQYFGPGTRLTVL.

This clonotype was picked up many times. The chain links TRBV19 to TRBJ1-1; TRBD1 matches 8 bases. The length of the CDR3 is 17 residues. Germline lookup yields CDR1 LNHDA and CDR2 SQIVND (reference sequence). Trimming took 3 bases from V and 4 from J; bases not matched to a gene: 13. The CDR3 DNA follows: TGTGCCAGTAGTATGCGGGCAGGGGGCGACCGAGGCACTGAAGCTTTCTTT. This codes for CASSMRAGGDRGTEAFF.